Sequencing of this TCR beta chain was carried out in a study of T cell repertoires in cytomegalovirus infection. Across the whole study: In the study, CMV epitopes included recently identified HLA-C-restricted and well-studied HLA-B-restricted ones. Through public TCR beta signatures, both CMV infection and matching HLA type were indicated. Study observations and caveats: Cumulated frequencies of public TCR beta families served to identify carriers of CMV plus the relevant HLA.

TCRdb re-analysed the reads in MiXCR, keeping a single row per CDR3 protein. The profile covers around 900,000 distinct CDR3 sequences, with about a third appearing a single time and about an eighth taken by the ten largest. This clonotype appeared a few times. The target antigen is unknown. This CDR3 has 14 amino acids. V was trimmed by 5 bases and J by 3 bases, leaving 11 bases between them. The V gene's germline CDR1 is SEHNR and CDR2 FQNEAQ (reference sequence). Material: cultured CD8+ T cells from PBMCs, obtained from culture after CMV antigen stimulation. The origin of this receptor is a human donor in good health (CMV status not recorded). Some clones in this sample may be carry-over from other donors' samples. The V call is TRBV7-9, the J call TRBJ1-5, with a possible D match to TRBD1 (6 bases). In DNA form, the CDR3 reads TGTGCCAGCAGCGGGGGACACAACAATCAGCCCCAGCATTTT. Protein product: CASSGGHNNQPQHF.